This T cell receptor (beta chain) was identified during a study of shared clonotypes between healthy human individuals (dated by TCRdb to between 2020 and 2021). For the study in its entirety: Three men and two women, aged 18 to 49 years, made up the cohort. To estimate repertoire size and how much clonotypes are shared between individuals, the study performed deep sequencing of blood TCR repertoires from five healthy adults. Different laboratories and diverse techniques were used to prepare libraries and sequence TCR repertoires, to increase sequencing depth and limit assay-specific biases. Between about 0.94 and 8.9 billion PBMCs per donor were obtained by leukapheresis. Per donor, three plates each were used for CD4 naive and CD4 memory, two for CD8 naive, and one for CD8 memory. Broader findings and caveats from the paper: Rarefaction of sorted-subset datasets indicated incomplete sequencing despite the large sequencing depth. Sampling was restricted to blood, and TCR repertoires in tissues likely differ from the TCR repertoires found in blood. Across four donors, about 5% of naive CD4, roughly 3.5% of naive CD8, around 2.5% of memory CD4, and under 0.45% of memory CD8 clonotypes were shared. Pairwise subsampling indicated that sequencing depth was expected to affect the degree of clonotype sharing among donors. Naive subsets generally had larger estimated clonotype richness than memory subsets did. The small number of donors limited the genetic and exposure-history diversity represented. Compared with non-shared clonotypes, the clonotypes found in all four sorted-subset donors had higher generation probabilities.

Donors were healthy HIV-negative adults with no recently reported acute infections or vaccinations. Every donor was a Caucasian adult living in Nashville, Tennessee, USA. CD4+ T cells were enriched through magnetic negative selection, after which naive cells were positively selected on CD45RA and the remaining negative fraction served as the memory subset. Blood was obtained by leukapheresis, after which PBMCs were separated by Ficoll-Histopaque density gradient centrifugation and cryopreserved in liquid nitrogen vapor phase. Analytical flow cytometry was used to check the purity and quantity of each magnetically sorted T cell population. Genomic DNA was isolated from every sorted fraction and measured by UV absorbance on a Nanodrop 2000c. About this clone itself: Its antigen is currently not known. No much larger clone is present one base from it, and per-base qualities are unavailable.

The CDR3 contains 16 residues, cysteine and phenylalanine counted. Only the CDR3 DNA is retained, 48 bases long and in frame from the first base. At the junction V is shortened by 4 bases and J by 6 bases; bases outside the gene matches: 13. Based on the germline V gene (reference sequence), the CDR1 and CDR2 sequences are PRHDT and FYEKMQ. Using the deep immunoSEQ assay, TCR CDR3 regions were amplified from genomic DNA by multiplex PCR. Genomic DNA extracted from each cell subset was distributed evenly over all wells of several immunoSEQ 96-well plates, and each plate served as one replicate. For sorted subsets, 200 ng of genomic DNA, equivalent to around 30,000 T cell genomes, went into each replicate PCR. Purified libraries were quantified with a Qubit 3.0 fluorometer, sized on a Bioanalyzer 2100, and re-quantified with the KAPA Library Quantification kit. Every immunoSEQ 96-well plate was sequenced on a dedicated single-read 150-cycle Illumina NextSeq 550 flow cell. The original pipeline was this. Because the immunoSEQ output included only junctional sequences and no quality scores, the filtering could not be the same as the filtering used for full-length reads. Sequences were annotated with PyIR, a Python wrapper for IgBLAST v1.9, and V/J genes and CDR3 were assigned using IMGT germline references. Reads with weak V/J assignments (E-value above 1e-6), missing CDR3, stop codons, out-of-frame junctions, or ambiguous translated residues were removed. A V3J clonotype was defined by an identical inferred V gene, J gene, and CDR3 amino acid sequence. The percentage overlap between two repertoires was calculated by dividing the number of shared unique clonotypes by the size of the smaller repertoire. RTK rarefaction, the Chao1 estimator, and Recon v2.1 estimates of unobserved clonotypes were used to assess repertoire richness. Generation probabilities were computed with OLGA for all TCRbeta clonotypes obtained by the gDNA method from a few donors. TCRdb's version of the immuneACCESS table is confined to in-frame rearrangements and falls short of the full clone set. An unresolved V gene accounts for under half of the shortfall where checked; the remainder is of unknown origin. V and J calls plus clone size are reproduced from that table; the DNA served to infer D and trimming. Present in this sample are more than 400,000 clones, more than 95% of which were seen just once. About 0.06% of the sample belongs to the ten largest clones.

Material for sequencing was naive CD4+ T cells sorted from blood. In light of the paper, this sample's cell subset or site label describes: CD45RA+ positively selected. In this chain, TRBV13 is recombined with TRBJ2-3; the junction holds 7 bases that match TRBD2. The origin of this receptor is a woman in her 30s in good health. Here is the DNA: TGTGCCAGCAGCTCACTTCTGCGGGAGAGGAGGGATACGCAGTATTTT. This codes for CASSSLLRERRDTQYF.